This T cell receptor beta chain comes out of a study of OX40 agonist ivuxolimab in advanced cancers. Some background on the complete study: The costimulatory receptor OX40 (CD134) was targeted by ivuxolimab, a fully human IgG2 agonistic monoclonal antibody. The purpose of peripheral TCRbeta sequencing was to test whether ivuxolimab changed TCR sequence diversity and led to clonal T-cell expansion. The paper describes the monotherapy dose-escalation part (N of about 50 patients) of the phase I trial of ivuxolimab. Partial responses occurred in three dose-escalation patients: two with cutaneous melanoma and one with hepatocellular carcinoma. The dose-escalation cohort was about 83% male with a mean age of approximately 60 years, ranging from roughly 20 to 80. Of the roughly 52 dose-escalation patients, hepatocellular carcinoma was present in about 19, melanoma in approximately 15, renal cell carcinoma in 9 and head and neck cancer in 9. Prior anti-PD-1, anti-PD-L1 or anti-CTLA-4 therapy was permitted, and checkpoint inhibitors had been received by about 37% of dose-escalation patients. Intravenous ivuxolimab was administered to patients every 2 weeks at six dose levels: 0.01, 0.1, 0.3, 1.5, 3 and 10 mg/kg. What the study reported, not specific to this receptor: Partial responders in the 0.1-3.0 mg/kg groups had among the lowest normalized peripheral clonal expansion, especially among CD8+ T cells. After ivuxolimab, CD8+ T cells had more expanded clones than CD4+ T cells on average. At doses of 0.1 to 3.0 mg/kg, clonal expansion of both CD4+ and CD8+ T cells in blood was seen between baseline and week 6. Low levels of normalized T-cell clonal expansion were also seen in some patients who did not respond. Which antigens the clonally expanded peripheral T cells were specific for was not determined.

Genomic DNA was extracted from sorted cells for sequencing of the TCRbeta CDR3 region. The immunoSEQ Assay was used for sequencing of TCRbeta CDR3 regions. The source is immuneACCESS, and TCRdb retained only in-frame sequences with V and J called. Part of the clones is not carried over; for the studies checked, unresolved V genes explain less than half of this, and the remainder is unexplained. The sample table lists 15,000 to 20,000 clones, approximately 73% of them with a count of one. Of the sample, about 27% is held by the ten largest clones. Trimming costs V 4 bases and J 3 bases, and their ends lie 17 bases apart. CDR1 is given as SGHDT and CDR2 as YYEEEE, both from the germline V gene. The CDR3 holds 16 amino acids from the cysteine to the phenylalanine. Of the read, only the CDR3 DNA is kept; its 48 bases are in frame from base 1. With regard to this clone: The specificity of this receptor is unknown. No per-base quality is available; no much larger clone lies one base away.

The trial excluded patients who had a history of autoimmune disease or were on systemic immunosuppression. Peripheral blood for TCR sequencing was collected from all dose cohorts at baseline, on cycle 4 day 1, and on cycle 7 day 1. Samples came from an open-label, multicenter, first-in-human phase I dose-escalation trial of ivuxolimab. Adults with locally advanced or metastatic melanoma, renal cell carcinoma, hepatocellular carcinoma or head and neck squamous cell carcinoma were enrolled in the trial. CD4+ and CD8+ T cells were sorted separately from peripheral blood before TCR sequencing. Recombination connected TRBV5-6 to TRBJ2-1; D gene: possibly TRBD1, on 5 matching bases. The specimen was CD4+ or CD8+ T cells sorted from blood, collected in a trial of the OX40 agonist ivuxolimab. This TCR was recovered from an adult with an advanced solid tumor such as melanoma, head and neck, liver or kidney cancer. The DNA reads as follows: TGTGCCAGCAGCCCCTCAGGGTATTCTAGCTACAATGAGCAGTTCTTC. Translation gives CASSPSGYSSYNEQFF.